This T cell receptor beta chain was captured by sequencing in a study of blood T cell repertoires in COVID-19 (TCRdb year 2020). Context from the whole study: The collaborator samples originated in the United States, Italy and Spain and spanned the acute and convalescent phases of COVID-19. The prospective study material was composed of cDNA or gDNA derived from T cells, B-cell-depleted T cells, or PBMCs. The dataset comprised deeply sampled blood TCRbeta repertoires from subjects exposed to, actively infected with, or recovered from COVID-19. A freely available public database, intended as a resource for researchers studying the immune response to SARS-CoV-2, is where the repertoires were released. Samples came from the ongoing ImmuneRACE study (first 160 participants) plus 1,254 subjects from 6 global collaborators. Nearly every sample came with metadata listing a de-identified subject ID, COVID-19 status, age in years and sex. Where HLA class I and class II types were available, the types were taken from metadata supplied by the sample provider, not from assay-based typing.

The CDR3 sequence holds 14 residues, the cysteine and phenylalanine included. The kept DNA is CDR3 alone, 42 bases in frame from the first base. TCRbeta CDR3 regions were amplified from genomic DNA using the immunoSEQ Assay, a bias-controlled multiplex PCR. The source study handled its data this way. Within the assay, amplification of reference gene primers was used to estimate how many nucleated cells each sample contained. To quantify the absolute abundance of each unique TCRbeta CDR3 rearrangement, sequence reads were collapsed and filtered. For each sample, productive Simpson clonality was calculated as the square root of Simpson's diversity index across productive rearrangements. The table comes from immuneACCESS by way of TCRdb, which keeps in-frame sequences with V and J called. Part of the clones is missing from these tables; in studies checked, under half for an unresolved V gene and the rest for unknown reasons. V and J calls and clone size are copied from that table; D and trimming were computed from the DNA. A total of approximately 340,000 clones appear in this sample, about nine tenths of them only once. About 0.83% of the sample goes to the ten largest clones.

The paper as a whole reports these results and caveats: The amount of clinical and demographic metadata varied by source and participant and was provided uncurated.

Participants in the prospective study were enrolled through a virtual design, were aged roughly 18 to 100 years, and lived in roughly 24 United States geographic areas. In the prospective study, participants were assigned to cohorts based on the clinical history participants reported in a screening survey and a study questionnaire. Exposed participants were defined as having been in contact with someone with a PCR-confirmed or clinician-diagnosed COVID-19 case within 2 weeks of study entry. Mobile phlebotomists in the prospective study collected whole blood, serum and a nasopharyngeal or oropharyngeal swab from every participant. Additional blood draws and questionnaires over an approximately 2-month period could optionally be provided by prospective study participants. Before DNA extraction, prospective study blood samples were shipped either frozen or at room temperature. On this clone: Its recognized antigen is unknown. No much larger clone exists at a distance of one base, and base qualities are not known.

Sequences were obtained from PBMCs or T cells enriched from blood (not recorded which). The clonotype originates from a woman aged 35 to 49 who had been exposed to COVID-19. The chain couples TRBV21-1 to TRBJ2-7; no DNA check was done on the table's D call, TRBD2. TRBV21-1 is a pseudogene. The CDR3 in this case is CASPGVGPWYEQYF. The DNA reads TGTGCCAGCCCCGGGGTAGGGCCTTGGTACGAGCAGTACTTC.